This TCR beta chain was identified during a study of shared clonotypes between healthy human individuals. Findings and limits, study-wide: Sorted-subset sequencing, rarefaction showed, was incomplete despite large depth. Memory subsets generally showed smaller estimated richness than naive subsets did. Sharing of clonotypes among donors was expected to vary with sequencing depth. Represented genetic and exposure-history diversity was restricted by having few donors.

As for this clone: What it recognizes is unknown.

The CDR3 has 13 amino acids. Trimming shortened V by 6 bases and J by 3 bases, and 11 bases separated the two germline ends. Germline V gives CDR1 MNHEY, CDR2 SVGAGI. Data came from immunoSEQ multiplex PCR; TCRdb stores just in-frame clones and leaves some out. The data hold under 200,000 clones, with approximately 92% observed a single time. The rearrangement joins TRBV6-5 to TRBJ1-2, with D possibly being TRBD1 (6 bases). The sequence came from a woman aged 25 to 45 in good health. Sequencing input: naive CD4+ T cells sorted from blood. Subset meaning: CD45RA+ positively selected. The CDR3 DNA follows: TGTGCCAGCAGGCCGGGGGCGGACTATGGCTACACCTTC. This encodes CASRPGADYGYTF.